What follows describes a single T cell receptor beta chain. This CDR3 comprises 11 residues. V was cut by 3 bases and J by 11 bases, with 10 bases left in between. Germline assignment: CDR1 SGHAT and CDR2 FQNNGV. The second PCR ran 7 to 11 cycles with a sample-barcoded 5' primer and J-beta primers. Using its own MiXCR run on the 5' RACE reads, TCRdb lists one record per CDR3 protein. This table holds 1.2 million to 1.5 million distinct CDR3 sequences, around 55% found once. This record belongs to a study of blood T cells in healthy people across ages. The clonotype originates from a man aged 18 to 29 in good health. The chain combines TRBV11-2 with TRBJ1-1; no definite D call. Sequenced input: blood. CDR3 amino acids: CASSFGDRAFF. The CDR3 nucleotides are TGTGCCAGCAGCTTTGGGGATCGGGCTTTCTTT.